Following are 13 T cell receptor beta chains from one sample sequenced in a study of blood T cell repertoires in COVID-19. Clones were sequenced by immunoSEQ multiplex PCR, and TCRdb holds only the in-frame ones, with some missing. This table holds under 75,000 clones, almost 95% found once. Sequenced sample: peripheral blood. These receptors were collected from a man in his fifties or sixties with active COVID-19.

CDR3 sequence (DNA): TGTGCCAGCAGCTTCCCGGCCGACAGTCGCAAAACAGATACGCAGTATTTT. It specifies CASSFPADSRKTDTQYF. The V and J genes are TRBV5-6 and TRBJ2-3, with D perhaps matching TRBD1 (5 bases). The V and J ends lost 2 bases and 3 bases respectively, with 19 bases between them. The CDR3 spans 17 residues. Germline V gene data show CDR1 as SGHDT and CDR2 as YYEEEE.

The chain is built from TRBV12-3 or TRBV12-4 and TRBJ2-3; tentative D call: TRBD2 (7 bases). The CDR3 covers 13 residues. Between the trimmed V and J ends, which lost 6 bases and 6 bases, there was a span of 13 bases. CDR3 in amino acids: CASSMGGPDTQYF. The CDR3 nucleotides are TGTGCCAGCAGCATGGGGGGGCCTGATACGCAGTATTTT.

This sequence joins TRBV7-2 and TRBJ1-2; TRBD1 agrees at 8 bases. The CDR3 is 15 residues long. Germline CDR1 reads SGHTA; CDR2 reads FQGNSA. Unmatched junction bases numbered 4, after V lost 0 bases and J lost 4 bases. The CDR3 loop reads CASSLAGQGTYGYTF. Written as DNA, the CDR3 is TGTGCCAGCAGCTTAGCCGGACAGGGCACCTATGGCTACACCTTC.

The chain couples TRBV9 to TRBJ2-6; 8 nucleotides line up with TRBD2. The CDR3 spans 15 residues. V dropped 7 bases and J dropped 2; count of bases not matched to a gene: 5. Germline CDR1 SGDLS, CDR2 YYNGEE. The CDR3 spells CASATRGAGANVLTF. The CDR3 coding sequence is TGTGCCAGCGCAACGCGGGGGGCTGGGGCCAACGTCCTGACTTTC.

This chain links TRBV4-1 with TRBJ1-5; a possible D gene is TRBD1 (5 bases). Trimming left V 4 bases short and J 4 bases short, with 14 bases between. The CDR3 extends over 15 amino acids. Germline loops: CDR1 MGHRA, CDR2 YSYEKL. The DNA for the CDR3 is TGCGCCAGCAGCCTCCTAGTCGACAGTAATCAGCCCCAGCATTTT. Translation: CASSLLVDSNQPQHF.

This chain links TRBV7-9 with TRBJ2-7; 7 nucleotides agree with TRBD1. V was pared by 1 base and J by 3 bases, with 3 bases of the junction left unmatched. CDR3 size: 14 residues. Germline-derived CDR1 and CDR2 are SEHNR and FQNEAQ (reference sequence). CDR3 bases: TGTGCCAGCAGCTTAGAAGGGGACAGCTACGAGCAGTACTTC. Protein: CASSLEGDSYEQYF.

V and J are TRBV18 and TRBJ2-6; a weak D match, TRBD2 (6 bases). V was clipped by 2 bases and J by 4 bases, with 15 bases between them. Germline lookup yields CDR1 KGHSH and CDR2 LQKENI. The CDR3 contains 17 residues. The CDR3 DNA follows: TGTGCCAGCTCACCAGCTCCCGGGGGAGTCGGGGCCAACGTCCTGACTTTC. The encoded protein is CASSPAPGGVGANVLTF.

This clone was seen a single time. V usage is TRBV19 and J usage is TRBJ2-5; D might be TRBD1 (6 bases). V was trimmed by 5 bases and J by 5 bases, leaving 15 bases between them. The germline gives CDR1 LNHDA, CDR2 SQIVND (reference sequence). CDR3 size: 14 residues. The CDR3 loop is CASSPTGSRETQYF. In nucleotides, the CDR3 is TGTGCCAGTAGTCCCACAGGGAGCCGGGAGACCCAGTACTTC.

The rearrangement uses TRBV19 and TRBJ1-4, with D perhaps TRBD1 (5 bases). The CDR3 is 14 amino acids. V was clipped by 7 bases and J by 8 bases, with 17 bases between them. CDR1 LNHDA and CDR2 SQIVND come from the germline V gene (reference sequence). The CDR3 loop is CASTTGTEGEKLFF. The DNA of the CDR3 is TGTGCCAGTACCACCGGGACGGAGGGGGAAAAACTGTTTTTT.

The rearrangement joins TRBV6-4 to TRBJ2-1; 11 bases align to TRBD2. Losses at the gene ends were 4 bases for V and 0 bases for J; bases not matched to a gene: 2. The CDR3 loop spans 16 amino acids. Germline V gene data show CDR1 as MRHNA and CDR2 as SNTAGT. The DNA of the CDR3 is TGTGCCAGCAGTGTAGCGGGGGGGAGCTCCTACAATGAGCAGTTCTTC. This gives the protein CASSVAGGSSYNEQFF.

This sequence joins TRBV5-5 and TRBJ1-2; D unclear. V gave up 0 bases and J gave up 3 bases, with 12 bases separating them. CDR3 size: 15 residues. The germline CDR1 and CDR2 sequences are SGHKS and YYEKEE (reference sequence). The CDR3 reads CASSLGASTDYGYTF. The CDR3 DNA sequence: TGTGCCAGCAGCTTGGGGGCAAGTACGGACTATGGCTACACCTTC.

The rearrangement uses TRBV5-1 and TRBJ2-2; D is undetermined. Trimming removed 3 bases at V and 6 bases at J, with 15 bases between. CDR1 and CDR2 from the germline V gene are SGHRS and YFSETQ. CDR3 size: 15 residues. Here the CDR3 reads CASSSLTLSAGELFF. CDR3 coding DNA: TGCGCCAGCAGCTCCCTCACTCTCTCGGCCGGGGAGCTGTTTTTT. The whole variable domain, remainder taken from reference TRBV5-1 and TRBJ2-2, is KAGVTQTPRYLIKTRGQQVTLSCSPISGHRSVSWYQQTPGQGLQFLFEYFSETQRNKGNFPGRFSGRQFSNSRSEMNVSTLELGDSALYLCASSSLTLSAGELFFGEGSRLTVL.

This clone was detected only once. CDR3 nucleotide sequence: TGTGCCAGCAGCTTCGACAGGTCCTACAATGAGCAGTTCTTC. Translation: CASSFDRSYNEQFF. This sequence joins TRBV7-2 and TRBJ2-1; D possibly corresponds to TRBD1 (6 bases). CDR3 length: 14 amino acids. Germline CDR1 reads SGHTA; CDR2 reads FQGNSA. Trimming took 3 bases from V and 1 from J, leaving 7 bases between them.